This TCR beta chain was observed in a study of cytomegalovirus exposure and HLA in healthy donors. TCRdb's copy holds only in-frame clones and misses some; the assay was immunoSEQ multiplex PCR. This sample has 250,000 to 350,000 clones, with roughly 89% found just once. Trimming removed 5 bases from V and 0 bases from J, with 16 bases in between. Germline V gene sequence: CDR1 MNHEY, CDR2 SMNVEV (reference sequence). The CDR3 is made up of 17 amino acids. The source is a woman aged 18-35 years in good health and CMV-seronegative. V gene TRBV27 combines with J gene TRBJ2-2, with a tentative D call TRBD1 (6 bases). The specimen sequenced was PBMCs. The CDR3 loop reads CASSHSTGETNTGELFF. In DNA, the CDR3 is TGTGCCAGCAGTCACTCGACAGGCGAAACGAACACCGGGGAGCTGTTTTTT.